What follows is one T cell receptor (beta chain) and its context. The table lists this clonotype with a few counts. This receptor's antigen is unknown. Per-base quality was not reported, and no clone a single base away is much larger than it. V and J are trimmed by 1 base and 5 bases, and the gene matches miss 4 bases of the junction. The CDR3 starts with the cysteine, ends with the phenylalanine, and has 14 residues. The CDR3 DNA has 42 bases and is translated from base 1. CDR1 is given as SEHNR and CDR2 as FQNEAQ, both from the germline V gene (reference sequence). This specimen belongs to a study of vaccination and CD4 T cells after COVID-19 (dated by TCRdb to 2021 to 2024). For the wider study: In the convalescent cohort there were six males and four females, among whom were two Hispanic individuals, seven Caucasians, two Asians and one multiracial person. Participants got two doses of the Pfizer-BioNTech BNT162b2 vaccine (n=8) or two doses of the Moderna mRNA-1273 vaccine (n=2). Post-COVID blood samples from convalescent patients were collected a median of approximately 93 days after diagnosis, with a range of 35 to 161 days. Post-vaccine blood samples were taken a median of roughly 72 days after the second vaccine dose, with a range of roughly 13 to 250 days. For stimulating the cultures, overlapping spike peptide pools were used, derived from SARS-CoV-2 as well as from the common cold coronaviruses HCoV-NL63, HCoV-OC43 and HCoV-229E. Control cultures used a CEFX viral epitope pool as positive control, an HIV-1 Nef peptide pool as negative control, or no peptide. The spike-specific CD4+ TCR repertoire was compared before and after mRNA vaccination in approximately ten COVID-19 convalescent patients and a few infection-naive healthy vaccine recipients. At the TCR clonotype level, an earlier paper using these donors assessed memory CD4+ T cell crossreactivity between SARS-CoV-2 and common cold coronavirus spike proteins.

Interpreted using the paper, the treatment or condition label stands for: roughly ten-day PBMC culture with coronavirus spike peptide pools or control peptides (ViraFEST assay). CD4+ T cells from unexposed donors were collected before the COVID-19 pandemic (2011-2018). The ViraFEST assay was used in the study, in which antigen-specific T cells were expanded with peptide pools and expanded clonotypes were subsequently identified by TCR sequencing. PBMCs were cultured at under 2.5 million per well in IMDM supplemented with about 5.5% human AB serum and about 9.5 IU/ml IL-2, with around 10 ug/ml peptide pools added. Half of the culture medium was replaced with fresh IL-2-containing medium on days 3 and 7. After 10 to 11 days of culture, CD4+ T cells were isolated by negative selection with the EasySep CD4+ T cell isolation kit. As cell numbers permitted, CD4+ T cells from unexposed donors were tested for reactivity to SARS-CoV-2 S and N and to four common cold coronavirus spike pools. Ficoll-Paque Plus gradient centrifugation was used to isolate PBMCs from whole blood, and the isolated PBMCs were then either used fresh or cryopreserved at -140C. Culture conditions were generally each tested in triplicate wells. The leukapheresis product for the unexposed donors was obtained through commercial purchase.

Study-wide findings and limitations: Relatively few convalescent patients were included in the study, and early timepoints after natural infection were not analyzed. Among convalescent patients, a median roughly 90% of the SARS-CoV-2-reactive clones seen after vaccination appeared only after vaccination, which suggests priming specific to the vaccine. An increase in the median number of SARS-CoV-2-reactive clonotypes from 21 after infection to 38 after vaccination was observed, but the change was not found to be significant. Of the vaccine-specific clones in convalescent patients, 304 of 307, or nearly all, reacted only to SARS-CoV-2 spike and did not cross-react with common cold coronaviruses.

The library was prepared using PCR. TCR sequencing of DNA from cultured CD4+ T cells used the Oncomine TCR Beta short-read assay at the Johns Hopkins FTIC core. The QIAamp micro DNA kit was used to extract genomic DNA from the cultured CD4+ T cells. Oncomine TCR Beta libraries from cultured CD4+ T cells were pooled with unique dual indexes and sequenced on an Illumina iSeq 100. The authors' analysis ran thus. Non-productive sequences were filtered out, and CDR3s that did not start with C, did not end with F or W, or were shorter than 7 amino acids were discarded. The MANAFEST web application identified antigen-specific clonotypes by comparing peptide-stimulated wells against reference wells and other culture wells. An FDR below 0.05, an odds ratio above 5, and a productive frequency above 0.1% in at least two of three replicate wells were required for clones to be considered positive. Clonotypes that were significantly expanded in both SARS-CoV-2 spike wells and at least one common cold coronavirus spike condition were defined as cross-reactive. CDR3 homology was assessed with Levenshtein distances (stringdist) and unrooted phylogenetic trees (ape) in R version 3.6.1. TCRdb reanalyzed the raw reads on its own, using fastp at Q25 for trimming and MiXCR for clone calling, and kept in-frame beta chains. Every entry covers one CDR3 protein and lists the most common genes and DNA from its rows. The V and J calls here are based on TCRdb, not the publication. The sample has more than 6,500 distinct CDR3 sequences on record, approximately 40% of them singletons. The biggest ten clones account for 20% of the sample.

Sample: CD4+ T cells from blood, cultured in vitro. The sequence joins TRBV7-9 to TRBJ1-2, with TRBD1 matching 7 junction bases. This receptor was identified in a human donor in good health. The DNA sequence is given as TGTGCCAGCAGCTTAGTCGGGACAGAGTATGGCTACACCTTC. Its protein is CASSLVGTEYGYTF.